The 18 T cell receptor beta chains below all came from one sample that was sequenced in a study of T cells after yellow fever vaccination. TCRdb reprocessed the 5' RACE reads with MiXCR, giving one entry per CDR3 protein. Counted here are approximately 600,000 distinct CDR3 sequences, roughly 12% occurring once; the ten biggest clones make up just under 15%. The input for sequencing was PBMCs, taken on the day of the yellow fever booster vaccination. The receptors were sampled from a man under 40 who received the YFV17D yellow fever vaccine.

This chain links TRBV2 with TRBJ1-3; 7 bases map to TRBD1. The CDR3 runs 15 residues. Germline CDR1 is SNHLY and CDR2 is FYNNEI. V shed 4 bases, J shed 2 bases, and the junction held 5 bases outside the gene matches. The CDR3 protein is CASSVDRATGNTIYF. The CDR3 nucleotides are TGTGCCAGCAGTGTAGACAGGGCTACTGGAAACACCATATATTTT.

The CDR3 sequence: CASGANGELFF. Here the CDR3 DNA reads TGTGCCAGCGGAGCTAACGGGGAGCTGTTTTTT. The chain carries TRBV6-2 or TRBV6-3 and TRBJ2-2; D gene ambiguous. The length of the CDR3 is 11 residues. Germline loops: CDR1 MNHEY, CDR2 SVGEGT. V lost 8 bases, J lost 7 bases, and 8 bases lay in between.

This clonotype showed up just a few times. The V call is TRBV29-1, the J call TRBJ2-1, with D unresolved. Germline assignment: CDR1 SQVTM and CDR2 ANQGSEA. The CDR3 length is 12 residues. Trimming removed 4 bases at V and 8 bases at J, with 12 bases between. CDR3 DNA: TGCAGCGTTGGGGTTCTTGGGGATGAGCAGTTCTTC. Encoded protein: CSVGVLGDEQFF.

The sample holds a few counts of this clonotype. The V gene is TRBV20-1, the J gene TRBJ1-2, with D perhaps TRBD1 (6 bases). This CDR3 has 13 amino acids. CDR1 and CDR2 from the germline V gene are DFQATT and SNEGSKA (reference sequence). Trimming removed 4 bases from V and 6 bases from J, with 15 bases in between. This CDR3 reads CSAKGGEGDGYTF. The CDR3 nucleotides read TGCAGTGCTAAGGGGGGGGAAGGGGATGGCTACACCTTC.

This clonotype was seen a handful of times. The rearrangement links TRBV7-2 to TRBJ2-6, with D unclear. In germline, CDR1 is SGHTA, CDR2 FQGNSA. The CDR3 has 15 residues. V shed 4 bases and J shed 4 bases, with 11 bases lying between them. CDR3 residues: CASSSSTGGANVLTF. The DNA of the CDR3 is TGTGCCAGCAGCTCCTCGACGGGCGGGGCCAACGTCCTGACTTTC.

A few counts support this clonotype. V is TRBV5-4 and J is TRBJ2-3; 10 bases are shared with TRBD2. This CDR3 has 17 amino acids. The J segment lost 2 bases and the V segment lost 0 bases, leaving 6 bases of the junction unmatched. CDR1 and CDR2 (germline): SGHNT, YYREEE (reference sequence). CDR3 protein: CASSLGMTSGYTDTQYF. The CDR3 DNA reads as TGTGCCAGCAGCTTGGGAATGACTAGCGGGTACACAGATACGCAGTATTTT.

CDR3 protein: CASSMRTGPYEQYF. In DNA, the CDR3 is TGTGCCAGCAGCATGCGGACAGGGCCCTACGAGCAGTACTTC. The chain has TRBV7-2 and TRBJ2-7; 8 bases agree with TRBD1. J was trimmed by 2 bases and V by 5 bases; bases with no gene match: 5. The CDR3 has 14 residues. Germline assignment: CDR1 SGHTA and CDR2 FQGNSA.

The V and J genes are TRBV15 and TRBJ1-5; weak D call: TRBD1 (6 bases). CDR1 LNHNV and CDR2 YYDKDF come from the germline V gene (reference sequence). The CDR3 loop spans 18 amino acids. V lost 3 bases and J lost 0, with 18 bases in between. The CDR3 nucleotides read TGTGCCACCAGCAGGGTGGGACAAAGGACGTATAGCAATCAGCCCCAGCATTTT. It translates to CATSRVGQRTYSNQPQHF. The full variable domain, completed using reference TRBV15 and TRBJ1-5, is DAMVIQNPRYQVTQFGKPVTLSCSQTLNHNVMYWYQQKSSQAPKLLFHYYDKDFNNEADTPDNFQSRRPNTSFCFLDIRSPGLGDTAMYLCATSRVGQRTYSNQPQHFGDGTRLSIL.

V usage is TRBV20-1 and J usage is TRBJ1-5; 7 nucleotides line up with TRBD1. Germline assignment: CDR1 DFQATT and CDR2 SNEGSKA (reference sequence). This CDR3 has 12 amino acids. CDR3 nucleotide sequence: TGCGGCGGGGGGACAGTCAATCAGCCCCAGCATTTT. Amino acids: CGGGTVNQPQHF.

This clonotype was seen a handful of times. The chain links TRBV20-1 to TRBJ2-5, with D possibly matching TRBD2 (6 bases). CDR3 size: 13 residues. The V gene's germline CDR1 is DFQATT and CDR2 SNEGSKA (reference sequence). Trimming cost V 4 bases and J 1 base, with 10 bases left between them. Here the CDR3 DNA reads TGCAGTGCTACCAGGGACTTCCAAGAGACCCAGTACTTC. It yields the protein CSATRDFQETQYF.

The chain has TRBV2 and TRBJ2-7, with 8 bases identical to TRBD1. The germline CDR1 and CDR2 sequences are SNHLY and FYNNEI. J gave up 7 bases and V 7 bases, and 12 bases lay outside the gene matches. The length of the CDR3 is 14 residues. In DNA form, the CDR3 reads TGTGCCAGCACTCCGGACAGGGTGGAACGAGAGCAGTACTTC. Translated: CASTPDRVEREQYF. Full variable domain (outside the CDR3, taken from reference TRBV2 and TRBJ2-7): EPEVTQTPSHQVTQMGQEVILRCVPISNHLYFYWYRQILGQKVEFLVSFYNNEISEKSEIFDDQFSVERPDGSNFTLKIRSTKLEDSAMYFCASTPDRVEREQYFGPGTRLTVT.

The rearrangement links TRBV24-1 to TRBJ2-1; 7 nucleotides match TRBD2. The CDR3 has 14 amino acids. Germline V gives CDR1 KGHDR, CDR2 SFDVKD. The J segment lost 15 bases and the V segment lost 5 bases, leaving 15 bases of the junction unmatched. The CDR3 coding sequence is TGTGCCACCAGTGGCACTAGGGCGGGGGAACACGTGTTCTTC. Residues: CATSGTRAGEHVFF.

The sample holds a few counts of this clonotype. The gene calls are TRBV29-1 and TRBJ1-1; 8 nucleotides match TRBD1. The CDR3 runs 13 residues. Per the germline V gene, CDR1 is SQVTM and CDR2 is ANQGSEA. With 7 bases clipped from V and 1 base from J, the junction kept 5 bases outside the gene matches. Here the CDR3 DNA reads TGCAGCGCTGGGGGACAGGCGAACACTGAAGCTTTCTTT. Translation: CSAGGQANTEAFF.

This chain links TRBV10-2 with TRBJ1-5, with D possibly TRBD1 on 5 matching bases. The ends were cut back, 2 bases at V and 7 bases at J, with 9 bases in the middle. Germline V gives CDR1 WSHSY, CDR2 SAAADI. This CDR3 has 13 amino acids. CDR3 nucleotide sequence: TGCGCCAGCAGTGAGGAGGGGAGGCAGCCCCAGCATTTT. Translation gives CASSEEGRQPQHF.

In its sample, this clonotype was seen a few times. This rearrangement joins TRBV6-1 to TRBJ2-6; the match to TRBD1 covers 7 bases. The ends lost 5 bases at V and 2 bases at J; junction bases unmatched: 12. Looked up from germline, CDR1 is MNHNS and CDR2 is SASEGT. CDR3 length equals 18 residues. CDR3 in amino acids: CASSRTGRDGPGANVLTF. The DNA for the CDR3 is TGTGCCAGCAGTCGGACAGGAAGGGATGGTCCTGGGGCCAACGTCCTGACTTTC.

The chain uses TRBV18 and TRBJ2-7; TRBD2 agrees at 7 bases. Germline CDR1 is KGHSH and CDR2 is LQKENI. Germline trimming cut 0 bases from V and 7 bases from J; bases unmatched to any gene: 9. The CDR3 contains 15 residues. The CDR3: CASSPPTGGPGEQYF. The CDR3 nucleotides read TGTGCCAGCTCACCACCTACGGGGGGACCTGGGGAGCAGTACTTC.

Only a few counts were recorded for this clonotype. The chain recombines TRBV20-1 with TRBJ1-5, with a weak D call TRBD1 (6 bases). With 1 base removed from V and 6 bases from J, the gap between germline ends came to 13 bases. The CDR3 runs 14 residues. Germline CDR1 reads DFQATT; CDR2 reads SNEGSKA (reference sequence). CDR3 protein: CSARVPGVGQPQHF. CDR3 in DNA: TGCAGTGCTAGAGTCCCAGGGGTTGGTCAGCCCCAGCATTTT.

The V gene is TRBV7-2, the J gene TRBJ2-5; the D gene is possibly TRBD1 (5 bases). The germline V and J ends were trimmed by 0 bases and 4 bases, with 15 bases remaining between them. Germline CDR1 and CDR2: SGHTA and FQGNSA. CDR3 length: 16 amino acids. Here the CDR3 DNA reads TGTGCCAGCAGCTTAGCGGGGTGGATGACAGCAGAGACCCAGTACTTC. Translated, it gives CASSLAGWMTAETQYF.